This entry lists 30 T cell receptor beta chains sequenced from one sample in a study of response to subunit inactivated influenza vaccine listed by TCRdb under 2018. Library creation used RT-PCR. Sequenced using an Illumina HiSeq 2500. The raw public reads went through TCRdb reprocessing: fastp at Q25, MiXCR clone calling, in-frame beta chains kept. Records with the same CDR3 protein are collapsed into one entry carrying the most frequent genes and DNA. Within this sample are hundreds of thousands of distinct CDR3 sequences, with around 16% of them counted one time only. The ten largest clones add up to roughly 12% of the sample. The source was PBMCs from blood, collected 12 days after vaccination. All receptors derive from a man aged 50 or older who received an inactivated influenza vaccine. Donor details come from another sample of the same person, matched by shared clones.

V and J are TRBV18 and TRBJ2-1; 10 bases fit TRBD1. The length of the CDR3 is 16 residues. CDR1 and CDR2 from the germline V gene are KGHSH and LQKENI. V shed 2 bases, J shed 7 bases, and the junction held 8 bases outside the gene matches. The CDR3 loop reads CASSPTPGQGMNEQFF. The CDR3 DNA follows: TGTGCCAGCTCACCAACACCGGGACAGGGGATGAATGAGCAGTTCTTC.

This clonotype has just a few counts. This chain uses TRBV4-3 with TRBJ2-1, with D tentatively TRBD1 (6 bases). Germline CDR1 is LGHNA and CDR2 is YSLEER. V lost 4 bases and J 6 bases, leaving 13 bases between the germline ends. The CDR3 length is 14 residues. The CDR3 bases are TGCGCCAGCAGCCGACAGGTATATGGCAATGAGCAGTTCTTC. It is translated as CASSRQVYGNEQFF.

This clonotype was found a few times. The J gene is TRBJ1-5, the V gene TRBV7-8; D is undetermined. The V gene's germline CDR1 is SGHVS and CDR2 FQNEAQ. Trimming cost V 4 bases and J 0 bases, with 16 bases left between them. The CDR3 spans 17 residues. Here the CDR3 reads CASSSGRTTYSNQPQHF. The CDR3 coding sequence is TGTGCCAGCAGCTCCGGCCGAACCACGTATAGCAATCAGCCCCAGCATTTT.

V and J are TRBV6-6 and TRBJ1-4, with a possible D match to TRBD1 (5 bases). Trimming removed 7 bases from V and 8 bases from J, with 11 bases in between. This CDR3 has 12 residues. Germline V gene lookup returns CDR1 MNHNY and CDR2 SVGAGI (reference sequence). The CDR3 protein is CASKGDREKLFF. CDR3 nucleotide sequence: TGTGCCAGCAAAGGGGATCGGGAAAAACTGTTTTTT.

This clonotype turned up a few times. The rearrangement uses TRBV3-1 and TRBJ2-2; D is unresolved. The length of the CDR3 is 18 residues. V was cut by 2 bases and J by 0 bases, with 16 bases left in between. The V gene's germline CDR1 is LGHDT and CDR2 YNNKEL (reference sequence). The CDR3 DNA follows: TGTGCCAGCAGCCAATTTTATCGGTCAGGCACGAACACCGGGGAGCTGTTTTTT. Amino acid sequence: CASSQFYRSGTNTGELFF.

In its sample, this clonotype was seen many times. The chain is built from TRBV7-9 and TRBJ1-1; D gene ambiguous. This CDR3 is built from 14 residues. Germline V gives CDR1 SEHNR, CDR2 FQNEAQ (reference sequence). V was clipped by 3 bases and J by 4 bases, with 12 bases between them. The CDR3 coding sequence is TGTGCCAGCAGCTTGCGAGGCCCACCCACTGAAGCTTTCTTT. Amino acid sequence: CASSLRGPPTEAFF.

The sample holds many counts of this clonotype. The chain is built from TRBV5-1 and TRBJ2-7; 11 bases agree with TRBD2. The CDR3 totals 15 residues. Germline lookup yields CDR1 SGHRS and CDR2 YFSETQ. V shed 3 bases and J 2 bases; nucleotides not matched to a gene: 4. The CDR3 spells CASSSVAGGPYEQYF. The CDR3, as DNA: TGCGCCAGCAGCTCCGTAGCGGGGGGGCCCTACGAGCAGTACTTC. The full variable domain, with the rest looked up from reference TRBV5-1 and TRBJ2-7, is KAGVTQTPRYLIKTRGQQVTLSCSPISGHRSVSWYQQTPGQGLQFLFEYFSETQRNKGNFPGRFSGRQFSNSRSEMNVSTLELGDSALYLCASSSVAGGPYEQYFGPGTRLTVT.

This clonotype appeared a few times. The rearrangement links TRBV27 to TRBJ2-7, with D perhaps matching TRBD1 or TRBD2 (5 bases each). Trimming removed 4 bases at V and 0 bases at J, with 19 bases between. The CDR3 runs 17 residues. CDR1 is MNHEY and CDR2 is SMNVEV in the germline V gene (reference sequence). The CDR3 spells CASSSRILRDGSYEQYF. CDR3 in DNA: TGTGCCAGCAGTTCCCGTATTTTACGGGACGGCTCCTACGAGCAGTACTTC.

The chain has TRBV4-1 and TRBJ2-3; 12 bases fit TRBD1. The V and J ends lost 1 base and 4 bases, in that order; junction bases with no gene match: 6. The length of the CDR3 is 17 residues. Germline V lookup: CDR1 MGHRA, CDR2 YSYEKL. The CDR3 region is CASSQAKGQGASDTQYF. The CDR3 coding sequence is TGCGCCAGCAGCCAAGCGAAGGGACAGGGGGCCTCAGATACGCAGTATTTT.

This clonotype was detected ten times or more. The chain recombines TRBV12-3 or TRBV12-4 with TRBJ2-3; a possible D gene is TRBD2 (6 bases). The V end was cut by 5 bases, the J end by 14 bases, with 14 bases between. The CDR3 runs to 11 residues. The CDR3 region has the DNA TGTGCCAGCAGTACGCGGGACCTCCCGTATTTT. Encoded protein: CASSTRDLPYF.

This clonotype was seen ten or more times. This rearrangement joins TRBV6-2 or TRBV6-3 to TRBJ2-1, with D perhaps assigned TRBD1 or TRBD2 (6 bases each). V dropped 1 base and J dropped 0 bases, with 13 bases sitting between them. The germline V gene has CDR1 MNHEY and CDR2 SVGEGT. The CDR3 is 17 amino acids. CDR3 DNA: TGTGCCAGCAGTTACTTAACGGGGGCCAGCTCCTACAATGAGCAGTTCTTC. This codes for CASSYLTGASSYNEQFF.

V and J are TRBV30 and TRBJ1-5; a possible D gene is TRBD1 (6 bases). Trimming cost V 0 bases and J 0 bases, with 12 bases left between them. Germline CDR1 reads GTSNPN; CDR2 reads SVGIG (reference sequence). The length of the CDR3 is 16 residues. CDR3 residues: CAWSVSGQFSNQPQHF. CDR3 DNA: TGTGCCTGGAGTGTCTCCGGACAGTTTAGCAATCAGCCCCAGCATTTT.

This clonotype was seen a handful of times. V usage is TRBV28 and J usage is TRBJ2-1; D is possibly TRBD1 or TRBD2 (5 bases each). Germline assignment: CDR1 MDHEN and CDR2 SYDVKM. This CDR3 contains 18 residues. V was trimmed by 4 bases and J by 0 bases, leaving 19 bases between them. The CDR3 is CASSSPTSGPHSYNEQFF. The CDR3 DNA is TGTGCCAGCAGTTCACCCACGTCGGGACCCCACTCCTACAATGAGCAGTTCTTC.

This clonotype was counted only a few times. The chain has TRBV10-3 and TRBJ2-5, with D unresolved. The CDR3 extends over 13 amino acids. In germline, CDR1 is ENHRY, CDR2 SYGVKD. Trimming pared 3 bases from V and 2 bases from J, leaving 7 bases between. This chain's CDR3 is CAISDRQQETQYF. DNA for the CDR3: TGTGCCATCAGTGATCGGCAGCAAGAGACCCAGTACTTC.

The V and J genes are TRBV28 and TRBJ2-7; D is uncertain. The CDR3 consists of 15 residues. The V gene's germline CDR1 is MDHEN and CDR2 SYDVKM. Between the trimmed V and J ends, which lost 5 bases and 3 bases, there was a span of 17 bases. CDR3 in DNA: TGTGCCAGCAGTACGTCTGATCGGTTTGACTACGAGCAGTACTTC. It specifies CASSTSDRFDYEQYF.

This clonotype was picked up a small number of times. J is TRBJ2-7 and V is TRBV10-3, with D unresolved. Trimming removed 2 bases at V and 5 bases at J, with 10 bases between. Germline CDR1 ENHRY, CDR2 SYGVKD. This CDR3 spans 13 amino acids. The CDR3 sequence: CAISESPGNEQYF. CDR3 in DNA: TGTGCCATCAGTGAGAGCCCAGGTAACGAGCAGTACTTC.

This clonotype was seen only a few times. This chain connects TRBV11-2 to TRBJ2-5, with D perhaps being TRBD1 or TRBD2 (6 bases each). V was shortened by 5 bases and J by 8 bases, with 15 bases between the two germline ends. There are 13 residues in the CDR3. Germline assignment: CDR1 SGHAT and CDR2 FQNNGV. CDR3 region: CASSPFEGGTQYF. CDR3 nucleotide sequence: TGTGCCAGCAGCCCTTTTGAGGGGGGAACCCAGTACTTC.

J is TRBJ1-5 and V is TRBV18, with D uncertain. The V and J ends lost 3 bases and 3 bases respectively, with 9 bases between them. CDR1 KGHSH and CDR2 LQKENI come from the germline V gene. The CDR3 extends over 14 amino acids. The CDR3 nucleotides read TGTGCCAGCTCACCCAGGCAGATCAATCAGCCCCAGCATTTT. This sequence encodes CASSPRQINQPQHF.

The chain employs TRBV4-3 and TRBJ2-6; the D is unclear. Germline values: CDR1 LGHNA, CDR2 YSLEER. The V gene lost 6 bases and the J gene lost 4 bases, with 7 bases spanning the gap. The CDR3 sequence is 13 residues long. CDR3 sequence reads: CASRANGANVLTF. The CDR3 coding sequence is TGCGCCAGCAGAGCGAACGGGGCCAACGTCCTGACTTTC.

This clonotype was detected only a few times. The gene calls are TRBV10-3 and TRBJ1-5; a possible D gene is TRBD1 (5 bases). CDR3 size: 16 residues. V was pared by 3 bases and J by 2 bases, with 14 bases between. CDR1 ENHRY and CDR2 SYGVKD come from the germline V gene. DNA of the CDR3: TGTGCCATCAGTGACGGGGCAGGGATCGGCAATCAGCCCCAGCATTTT. Residues: CAISDGAGIGNQPQHF.

This clonotype was seen many times. The chain carries TRBV6-5 and TRBJ2-1; the D gene is possibly TRBD1 (6 bases). This CDR3 comprises 15 residues. The V gene's germline CDR1 is MNHEY and CDR2 SVGAGI. Trimming stripped 2 bases from V and 3 bases from J, with 11 bases between. The CDR3 nucleotides read TGTGCCAGCAGTTACATTACAGGGAGCTACAATGAGCAGTTCTTC. Translation gives CASSYITGSYNEQFF.

CDR3 residues: CASSVVPQAADTQYF. Written as DNA, the CDR3 is TGTGCCAGCAGCGTAGTCCCCCAGGCGGCAGATACGCAGTATTTT. This chain links TRBV9 with TRBJ2-3, with D hard to call. The germline CDR1 and CDR2 sequences are SGDLS and YYNGEE. The CDR3 is 15 amino acids. The V end lost 0 bases, the J end lost 4 bases, and 12 bases lay between the germline ends.

This clonotype was detected once. The rearrangement joins TRBV7-8 to TRBJ2-3; 7 positions match TRBD2. Trimming at V came to 2 bases and at J to 0 bases, leaving 8 bases not matched to a gene. The germline CDR1 and CDR2 sequences are SGHVS and FQNEAQ. CDR3 length equals 17 residues. The CDR3 reads CASSLRSLADSTDTQYF. DNA of the CDR3: TGTGCCAGCAGCTTAAGAAGCCTAGCGGATAGCACAGATACGCAGTATTTT.

In its sample, this clonotype was seen a few times. The rearrangement uses TRBV5-1 and TRBJ1-2; tentative D call: TRBD1 (5 bases). Germline V gene sequence: CDR1 SGHRS, CDR2 YFSETQ. V shed 0 bases and J shed 4 bases, with 10 bases lying between them. The CDR3 has 14 residues. The CDR3 loop reads CASSLGGVTYGYTF. The CDR3 DNA reads TGCGCCAGCAGCTTGGGAGGGGTTACCTATGGCTACACCTTC.

This clonotype has only a few counts. This chain joins TRBV7-9 and TRBJ2-3; a weak D match, TRBD1 (6 bases). The germline CDR1 and CDR2 sequences are SEHNR and FQNEAQ (reference sequence). V dropped 5 bases and J dropped 0 bases, with 15 bases sitting between them. There are 16 residues in the CDR3. CDR3 coding DNA: TGTGCCAGCAGCCCACCAGGACAGCCTAGCACAGATACGCAGTATTTT. Translation: CASSPPGQPSTDTQYF. The complete variable domain, with remaining parts taken from reference TRBV7-9 and TRBJ2-3, reads DTGVSQNPRHKITKRGQNVTFRCDPISEHNRLYWYRQTLGQGPEFLTYFQNEAQLEKSRLLSDRFSAERPKGSFSTLEIQRTEQGDSAMYLCASSPPGQPSTDTQYFGPGTRLTVL.

The rearrangement links TRBV27 to TRBJ2-1; 16 nucleotides agree with TRBD2. The CDR3 has 16 residues. J gave up 9 bases and V 5 bases, and 7 bases lay outside the gene matches. Germline CDR1 and CDR2: MNHEY and SMNVEV (reference sequence). CDR3 sequence: CASSPGTSGRAGEQFF. CDR3 DNA: TGTGCCAGCAGTCCCGGGACTAGCGGGAGGGCGGGTGAGCAGTTCTTC.

The V and J genes are TRBV4-2 and TRBJ1-1; no reliable D call. This CDR3 is built from 15 residues. The V end was cut by 0 bases, the J end by 1 base, with 9 bases between. Germline V gene lookup returns CDR1 LGHNA and CDR2 YNFKEQ. Written as DNA, the CDR3 is TGTGCCAGCAGCCAAGAAACTATGCCGAACACTGAAGCTTTCTTT. Its protein is CASSQETMPNTEAFF.

In its sample, this clonotype was seen a few times. The chain has TRBV27 and TRBJ1-4; D call uncertain. CDR3 length equals 14 residues. Germline V gene data show CDR1 as MNHEY and CDR2 as SMNVEV (reference sequence). Trimming cost V 5 bases and J 10 bases, with 17 bases left between them. The CDR3 region has the DNA TGTGCCAGCAGTCCCGGGATCGTCGGACGAAAACTGTTTTTT. It yields the protein CASSPGIVGRKLFF.

This clonotype was recorded many times. This chain connects TRBV7-9 to TRBJ2-7; 14 nucleotides align to TRBD2. V gave up 8 bases and J gave up 3 bases; unmatched junction bases: 3. The germline CDR1 and CDR2 sequences are SEHNR and FQNEAQ (reference sequence). The CDR3 loop spans 14 amino acids. The CDR3 sequence is CASGGTSGGYEQYF. CDR3 sequence (DNA): TGTGCCAGCGGGGGGACTAGCGGGGGCTACGAGCAGTACTTC.

The V gene is TRBV25-1, the J gene TRBJ2-5; 8 nucleotides align to TRBD2. CDR1 MGHDK and CDR2 SYGVNS come from the germline V gene. V shed 4 bases, J shed 5 bases, and the junction held 9 bases outside the gene matches. This CDR3 comprises 15 residues. The CDR3 is CASSVDGRAGETQYF. CDR3 DNA sequence: TGTGCCAGCAGTGTTGACGGGAGGGCAGGGGAGACCCAGTACTTC.